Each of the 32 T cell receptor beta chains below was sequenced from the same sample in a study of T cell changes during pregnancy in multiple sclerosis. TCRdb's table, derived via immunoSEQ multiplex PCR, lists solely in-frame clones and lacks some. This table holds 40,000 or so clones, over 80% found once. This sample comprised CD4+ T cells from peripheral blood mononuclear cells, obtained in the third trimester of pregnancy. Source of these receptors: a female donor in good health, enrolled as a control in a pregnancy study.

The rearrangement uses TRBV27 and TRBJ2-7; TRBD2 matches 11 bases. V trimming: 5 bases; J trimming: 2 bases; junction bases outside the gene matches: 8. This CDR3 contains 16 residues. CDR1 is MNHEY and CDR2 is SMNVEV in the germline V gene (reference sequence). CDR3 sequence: CASSVEQTSGTYEQYF. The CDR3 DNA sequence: TGTGCCAGCAGTGTAGAACAGACTAGCGGGACCTACGAGCAGTACTTC.

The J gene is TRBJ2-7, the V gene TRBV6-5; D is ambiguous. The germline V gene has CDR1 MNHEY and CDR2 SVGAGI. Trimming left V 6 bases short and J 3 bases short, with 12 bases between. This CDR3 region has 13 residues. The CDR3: CASRDSQNYEQYF. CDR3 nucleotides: TGTGCCAGCAGAGACTCCCAAAACTACGAGCAGTACTTC.

The DNA for the CDR3 is TGTGCCAGCAGCCCTCTCCGGGGGGGCGTTAGGAACACCGGGGAGCTGTTTTTT. The encoded protein is CASSPLRGGVRNTGELFF. The rearrangement joins TRBV7-3 to TRBJ2-2; TRBD2 matches at 8 bases. The CDR3 spans 18 residues. Germline trimming cut 5 bases from V and 1 base from J; bases unmatched to any gene: 12. Germline CDR1 and CDR2: SGHTA and FQGTGA.

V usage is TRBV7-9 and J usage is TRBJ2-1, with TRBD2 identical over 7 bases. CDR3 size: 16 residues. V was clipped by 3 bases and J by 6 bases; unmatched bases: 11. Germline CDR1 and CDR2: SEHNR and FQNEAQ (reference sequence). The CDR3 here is CASSFRLGGSGNEQFF. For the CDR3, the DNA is TGTGCCAGCAGCTTCAGGTTGGGGGGGTCGGGCAATGAGCAGTTCTTC.

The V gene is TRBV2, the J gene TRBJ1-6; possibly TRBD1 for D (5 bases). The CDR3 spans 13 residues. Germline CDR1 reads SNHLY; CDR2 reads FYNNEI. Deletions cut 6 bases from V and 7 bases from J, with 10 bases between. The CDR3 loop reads CASRLRGNSPLHF. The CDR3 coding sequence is TGTGCCAGCAGGTTACGGGGGAATTCACCCCTCCACTTT.

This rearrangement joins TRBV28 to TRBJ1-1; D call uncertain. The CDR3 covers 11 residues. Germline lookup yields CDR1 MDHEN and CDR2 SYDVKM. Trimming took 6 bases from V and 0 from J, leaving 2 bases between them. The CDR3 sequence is CASSVNTEAFF. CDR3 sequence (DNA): TGTGCCAGCAGCGTGAACACTGAAGCTTTCTTT.

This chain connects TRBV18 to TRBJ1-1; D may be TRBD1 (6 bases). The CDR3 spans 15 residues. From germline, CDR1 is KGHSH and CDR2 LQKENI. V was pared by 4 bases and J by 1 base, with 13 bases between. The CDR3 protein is CASSLQGQANTEAFF. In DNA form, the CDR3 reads TGTGCCAGCTCACTACAGGGTCAGGCGAACACTGAAGCTTTCTTT. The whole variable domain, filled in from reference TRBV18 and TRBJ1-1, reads NAGVMQNPRHLVRRRGQEARLRCSPMKGHSHVYWYRQLPEEGLKFMVYLQKENIIDESGMPKERFSAEFPKEGPSILRIQQVVRGDSAAYFCASSLQGQANTEAFFGQGTRLTVV.

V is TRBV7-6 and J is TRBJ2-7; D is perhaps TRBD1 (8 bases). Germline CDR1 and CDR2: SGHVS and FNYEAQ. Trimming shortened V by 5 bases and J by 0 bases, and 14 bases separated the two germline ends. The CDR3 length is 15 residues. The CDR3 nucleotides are TGTGCCAGCAGCCCCGGGGGGACAGGCTCCTACGAGCAGTACTTC. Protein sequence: CASSPGGTGSYEQYF. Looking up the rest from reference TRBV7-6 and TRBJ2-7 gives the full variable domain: GAGVSQSPRYKVTKRGQDVALRCDPISGHVSLYWYRQALGQGPEFLTYFNYEAQQDKSGLPNDRFSAERPEGSISTLTIQRTEQRDSAMYRCASSPGGTGSYEQYFGPGTRLTVT.

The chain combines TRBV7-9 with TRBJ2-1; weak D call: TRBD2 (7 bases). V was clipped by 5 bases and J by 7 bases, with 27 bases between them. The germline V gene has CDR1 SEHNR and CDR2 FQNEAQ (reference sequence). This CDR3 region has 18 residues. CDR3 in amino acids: CASSPPQWGGPSYNEQFF. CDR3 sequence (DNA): TGTGCCAGCAGCCCCCCACAGTGGGGGGGCCCTAGCTATAATGAGCAGTTCTTC.

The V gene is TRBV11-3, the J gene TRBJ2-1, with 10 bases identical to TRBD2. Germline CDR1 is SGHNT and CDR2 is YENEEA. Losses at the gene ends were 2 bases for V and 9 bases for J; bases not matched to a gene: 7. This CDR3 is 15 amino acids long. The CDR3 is CASSLTASGGGEQFF. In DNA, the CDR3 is TGTGCCAGCAGCTTAACGGCTAGCGGGGGAGGTGAGCAGTTCTTC.

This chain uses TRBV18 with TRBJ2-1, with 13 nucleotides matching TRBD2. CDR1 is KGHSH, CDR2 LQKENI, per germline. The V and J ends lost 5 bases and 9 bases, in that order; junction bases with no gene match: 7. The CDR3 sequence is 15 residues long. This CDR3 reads CASSDGLAGAGEQFF. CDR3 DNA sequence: TGTGCCAGCTCAGACGGACTAGCGGGAGCGGGTGAGCAGTTCTTC.

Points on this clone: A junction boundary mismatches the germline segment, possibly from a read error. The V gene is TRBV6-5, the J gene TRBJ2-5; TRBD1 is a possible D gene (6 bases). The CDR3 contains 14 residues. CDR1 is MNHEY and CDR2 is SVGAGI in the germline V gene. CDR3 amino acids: CASSLGQTQGTQYF. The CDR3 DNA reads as TGTGCCAGCAGCCTCGGACAGACCCAAGGGACCCAGTACTTC.

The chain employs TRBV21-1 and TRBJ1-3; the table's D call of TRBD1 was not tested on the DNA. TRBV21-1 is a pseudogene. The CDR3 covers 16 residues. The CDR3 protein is CASSKPQGGTGNTIYF. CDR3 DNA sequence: TGTGCCAGCAGCAAACCCCAGGGTGGTACTGGAAACACCATATATTTT.

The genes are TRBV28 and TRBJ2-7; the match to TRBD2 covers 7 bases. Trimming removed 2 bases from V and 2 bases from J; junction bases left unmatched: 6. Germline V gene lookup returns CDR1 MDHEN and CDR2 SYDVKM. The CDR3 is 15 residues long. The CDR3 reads CASSLGASGTYEQYF. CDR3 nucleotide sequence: TGTGCCAGCAGTTTAGGGGCTAGCGGTACCTACGAGCAGTACTTC.

This CDR3 reads CAWSPVPHNEQFF. In DNA form, the CDR3 reads TGTGCCTGGAGTCCAGTGCCCCACAATGAGCAGTTCTTC. V usage is TRBV30 and J usage is TRBJ2-1; D gene uncertain. CDR1 is GTSNPN and CDR2 is SVGIG in the germline V gene (reference sequence). V lost 2 bases and J lost 5, with 10 bases in between. This CDR3 is 13 amino acids long.

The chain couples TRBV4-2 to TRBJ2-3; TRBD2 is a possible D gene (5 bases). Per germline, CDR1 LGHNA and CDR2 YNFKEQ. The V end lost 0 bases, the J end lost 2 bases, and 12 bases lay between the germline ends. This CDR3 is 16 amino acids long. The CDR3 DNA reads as TGTGCCAGCAGCCAAGACCCGGGGAGCTCCACAGATACGCAGTATTTT. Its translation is CASSQDPGSSTDTQYF.

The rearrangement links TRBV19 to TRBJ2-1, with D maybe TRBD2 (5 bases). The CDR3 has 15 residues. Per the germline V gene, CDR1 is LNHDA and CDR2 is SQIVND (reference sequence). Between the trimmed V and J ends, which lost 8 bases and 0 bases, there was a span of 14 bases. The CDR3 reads CASRYSGSSYNEQFF. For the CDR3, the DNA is TGTGCCAGTCGCTACTCGGGGAGCTCCTACAATGAGCAGTTCTTC.

Here the CDR3 DNA reads TGCGCCAGCAGCTTGGAGGCGCGAGGAAAACTGTTTTTT. Amino acid sequence: CASSLEARGKLFF. J is TRBJ1-4 and V is TRBV5-1, with D unclear. The V end lost 0 bases, the J end lost 10 bases, and 10 bases lay between the germline ends. This CDR3 is 13 amino acids long. CDR1 SGHRS and CDR2 YFSETQ come from the germline V gene.

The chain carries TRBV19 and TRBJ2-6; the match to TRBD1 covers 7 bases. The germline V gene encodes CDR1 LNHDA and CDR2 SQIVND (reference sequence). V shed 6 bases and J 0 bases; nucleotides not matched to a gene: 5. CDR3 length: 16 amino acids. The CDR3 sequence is CASSGQANSGANVLTF. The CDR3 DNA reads TGTGCCAGTAGCGGACAGGCCAACTCTGGGGCCAACGTCCTGACTTTC. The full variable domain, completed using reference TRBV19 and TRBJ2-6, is DGGITQSPKYLFRKEGQNVTLSCEQNLNHDAMYWYRQDPGQGLRLIYYSQIVNDFQKGDIAEGYSVSREKKESFPLTVTSAQKNPTAFYLCASSGQANSGANVLTFGAGSRLTVL.

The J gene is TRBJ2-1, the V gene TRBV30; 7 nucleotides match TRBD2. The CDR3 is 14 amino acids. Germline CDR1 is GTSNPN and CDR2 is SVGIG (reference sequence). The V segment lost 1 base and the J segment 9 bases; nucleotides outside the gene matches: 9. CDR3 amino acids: CAWSAGGSESEQFF. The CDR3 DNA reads TGTGCCTGGAGTGCCGGCGGGAGCGAGAGTGAGCAGTTCTTC.

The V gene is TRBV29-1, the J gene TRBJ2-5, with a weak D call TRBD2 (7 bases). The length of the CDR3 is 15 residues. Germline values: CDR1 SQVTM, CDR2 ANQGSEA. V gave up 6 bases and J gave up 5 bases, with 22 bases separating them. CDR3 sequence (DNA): TGCAGCGTCCCTCCCCCGGGGGGCCGCCAGGAGACCCAGTACTTC. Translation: CSVPPPGGRQETQYF. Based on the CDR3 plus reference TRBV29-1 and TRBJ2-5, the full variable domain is SAVISQKPSRDICQRGTSLTIQCQVDSQVTMMFWYRQQPGQSLTLIATANQGSEATYESGFVIDKFPISRPNLTFSTLTVSNMSPEDSSIYLCSVPPPGGRQETQYFGPGTRLLVL.

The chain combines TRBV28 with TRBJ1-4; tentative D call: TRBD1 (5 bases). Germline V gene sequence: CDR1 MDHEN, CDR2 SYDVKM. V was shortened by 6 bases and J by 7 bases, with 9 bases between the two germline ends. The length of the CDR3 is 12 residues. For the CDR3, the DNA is TGTGCCAGCAGGGCAGGGTTTGAAAAACTGTTTTTT. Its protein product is CASRAGFEKLFF.

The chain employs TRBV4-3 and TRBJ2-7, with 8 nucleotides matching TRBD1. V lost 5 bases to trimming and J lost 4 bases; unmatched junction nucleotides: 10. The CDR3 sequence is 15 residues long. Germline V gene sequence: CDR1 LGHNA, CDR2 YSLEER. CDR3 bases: TGCGCCAGCAGCAAGGACAGGGCGGGTTTTTACGAGCAGTACTTC. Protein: CASSKDRAGFYEQYF.

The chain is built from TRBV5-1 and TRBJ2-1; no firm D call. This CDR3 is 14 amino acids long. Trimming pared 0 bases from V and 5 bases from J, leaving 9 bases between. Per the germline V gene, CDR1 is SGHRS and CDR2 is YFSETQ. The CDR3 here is CASSLGGSHNEQFF. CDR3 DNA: TGCGCCAGCAGCTTGGGAGGTTCCCACAATGAGCAGTTCTTC.

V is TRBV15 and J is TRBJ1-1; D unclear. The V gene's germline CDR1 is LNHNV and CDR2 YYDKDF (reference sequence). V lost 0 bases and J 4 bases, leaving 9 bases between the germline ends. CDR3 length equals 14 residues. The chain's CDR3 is CATSRDPRGTEAFF. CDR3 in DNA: TGTGCCACCAGCAGAGATCCACGGGGCACTGAAGCTTTCTTT.

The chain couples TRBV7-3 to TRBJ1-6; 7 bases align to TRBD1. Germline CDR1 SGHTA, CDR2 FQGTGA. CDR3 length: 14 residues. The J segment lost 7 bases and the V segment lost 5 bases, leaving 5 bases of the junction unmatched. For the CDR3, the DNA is TGTGCCAGCAGCCCCGGGACAGTCAATTCACCCCTCCACTTT. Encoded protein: CASSPGTVNSPLHF.

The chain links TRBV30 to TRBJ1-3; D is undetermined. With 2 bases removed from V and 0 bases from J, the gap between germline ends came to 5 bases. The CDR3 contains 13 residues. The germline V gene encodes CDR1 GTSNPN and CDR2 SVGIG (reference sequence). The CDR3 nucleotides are TGTGCCTGGAGTTGGAGCTCTGGAAACACCATATATTTT. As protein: CAWSWSSGNTIYF.

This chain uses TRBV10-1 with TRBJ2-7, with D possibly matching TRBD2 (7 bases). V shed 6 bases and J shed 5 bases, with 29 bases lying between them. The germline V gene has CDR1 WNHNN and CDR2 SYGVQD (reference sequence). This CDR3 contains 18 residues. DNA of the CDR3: TGCGCCAGCAGCGCGGGCGTGGCGGGGGCAATCAAACGCGACGAGCAGTACTTC. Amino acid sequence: CASSAGVAGAIKRDEQYF.

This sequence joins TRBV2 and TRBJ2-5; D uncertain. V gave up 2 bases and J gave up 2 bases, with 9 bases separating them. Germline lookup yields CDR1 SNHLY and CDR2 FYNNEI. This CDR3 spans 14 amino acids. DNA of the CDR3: TGTGCCAGCAGTGAACTCGTATATCAAGAGACCCAGTACTTC. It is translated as CASSELVYQETQYF.

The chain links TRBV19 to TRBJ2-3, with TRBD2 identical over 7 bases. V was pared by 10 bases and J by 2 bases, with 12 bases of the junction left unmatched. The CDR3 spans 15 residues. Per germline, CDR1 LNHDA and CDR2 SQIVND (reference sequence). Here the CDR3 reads CAIAASGLHTDTQYF. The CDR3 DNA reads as TGTGCCATAGCGGCTAGCGGACTTCACACAGATACGCAGTATTTT.

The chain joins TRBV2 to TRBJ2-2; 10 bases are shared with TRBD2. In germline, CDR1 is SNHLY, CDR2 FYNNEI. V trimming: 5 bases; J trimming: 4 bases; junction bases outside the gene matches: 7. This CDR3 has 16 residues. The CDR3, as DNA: TGTGCCAGCAGTTTAGCGGGGGGCCTTAGCACCGGGGAGCTGTTTTTT. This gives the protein CASSLAGGLSTGELFF.

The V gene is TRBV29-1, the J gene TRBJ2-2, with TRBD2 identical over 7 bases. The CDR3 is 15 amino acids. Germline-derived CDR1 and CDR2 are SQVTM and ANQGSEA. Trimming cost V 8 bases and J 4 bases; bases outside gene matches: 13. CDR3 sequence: CSTGEPSGPTGELFF. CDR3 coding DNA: TGCAGCACGGGGGAGCCTAGCGGACCCACCGGGGAGCTGTTTTTT.